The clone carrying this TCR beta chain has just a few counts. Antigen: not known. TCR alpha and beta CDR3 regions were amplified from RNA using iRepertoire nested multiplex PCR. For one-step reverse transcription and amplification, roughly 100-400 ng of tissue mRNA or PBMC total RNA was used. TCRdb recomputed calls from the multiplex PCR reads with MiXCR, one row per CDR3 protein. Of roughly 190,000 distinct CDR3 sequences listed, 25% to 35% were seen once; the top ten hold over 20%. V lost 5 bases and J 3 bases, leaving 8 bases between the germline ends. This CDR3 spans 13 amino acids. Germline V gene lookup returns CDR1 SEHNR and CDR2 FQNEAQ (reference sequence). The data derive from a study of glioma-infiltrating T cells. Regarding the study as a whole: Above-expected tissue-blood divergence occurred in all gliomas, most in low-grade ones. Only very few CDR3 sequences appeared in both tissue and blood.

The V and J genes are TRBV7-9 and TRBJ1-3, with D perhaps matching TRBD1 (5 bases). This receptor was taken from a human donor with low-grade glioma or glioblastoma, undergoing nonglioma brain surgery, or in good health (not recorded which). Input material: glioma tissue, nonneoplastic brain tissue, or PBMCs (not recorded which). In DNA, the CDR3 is TGTGCCAGCAGCCTACAGGATGGAAACACCATATATTTT. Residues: CASSLQDGNTIYF.